Presented here are 22 T cell receptor beta chains from one specimen sequenced in a study of blood T cell repertoires in COVID-19. Profiling relied on immunoSEQ multiplex PCR, and the TCRdb table lists in-frame clones only, not all of them. This table holds about 220,000 clones, around 83% found once. The sequencing input was peripheral blood. These receptors originate from a man aged 45 to 65 who had recovered from COVID-19.

The V call is TRBV11-3, the J call TRBJ2-1; 7 positions match TRBD2. This CDR3 comprises 14 residues. The ends lost 2 bases at V and 7 bases at J; junction bases unmatched: 5. The germline CDR1 and CDR2 sequences are SGHNT and YENEEA. The chain's CDR3 is CASSLSRRGNEQFF. The CDR3 DNA sequence: TGTGCCAGCAGCTTAAGTCGGCGGGGGAATGAGCAGTTCTTC.

The V gene is TRBV28, the J gene TRBJ1-6; 9 bases are shared with TRBD1. Unmatched junction bases numbered 5, after V lost 4 bases and J lost 7 bases. The CDR3 runs to 15 residues. CDR1 is MDHEN and CDR2 is SYDVKM in the germline V gene. As DNA, the CDR3 is TGTGCCAGCAGTTCCATGACAGGGGGAAATTCACCCCTCCACTTT. Translating gives CASSSMTGGNSPLHF.

The V call is TRBV30, the J call TRBJ2-4; tentatively, D is TRBD1 (7 bases). Germline CDR1 reads GTSNPN; CDR2 reads SVGIG (reference sequence). V lost 5 bases and J 5 bases, leaving 16 bases between the germline ends. This CDR3 spans 14 amino acids. CDR3 protein: CAWGRGRGENIQYF. In DNA, the CDR3 is TGTGCCTGGGGAAGGGGGCGGGGAGAAAACATTCAGTACTTC.

The chain employs TRBV7-9 and TRBJ1-3; D remains ambiguous. The ends were cut back, 1 base at V and 0 bases at J, with 10 bases in the middle. CDR1 and CDR2 (germline): SEHNR, FQNEAQ (reference sequence). CDR3 length: 16 residues. The CDR3 coding sequence is TGTGCCAGCAGCTTAGAGTACAGTCTCTCTGGAAACACCATATATTTT. It encodes CASSLEYSLSGNTIYF.

Only one count was recorded for this clone. The rearrangement links TRBV28 to TRBJ2-3; D possibly corresponds to TRBD2 (6 bases). This CDR3 is built from 14 residues. The germline V gene has CDR1 MDHEN and CDR2 SYDVKM. The V end was cut by 7 bases, the J end by 0 bases, with 11 bases between. CDR3 DNA sequence: TGTGCCAGCATCTTGGGAGGAAGCACAGATACGCAGTATTTT. This encodes CASILGGSTDTQYF.

The chain combines TRBV5-1 with TRBJ2-7; D unclear. The ends were cut back, 4 bases at V and 5 bases at J, with 13 bases in the middle. The germline CDR1 and CDR2 sequences are SGHRS and YFSETQ. CDR3 length equals 13 residues. The CDR3 loop is CASSTDPQDEQYF. In nucleotides, the CDR3 is TGCGCCAGCAGCACCGACCCCCAGGACGAGCAGTACTTC.

The V gene is TRBV7-9, the J gene TRBJ1-4; 8 bases are shared with TRBD1. J was trimmed by 7 bases and V by 5 bases; bases with no gene match: 9. Germline V gene sequence: CDR1 SEHNR, CDR2 FQNEAQ (reference sequence). CDR3 length: 15 amino acids. The CDR3, as DNA: TGTGCCAGCAGCCCCCAGGGGGCGCCCGGTGAAAAACTGTTTTTT. It codes for CASSPQGAPGEKLFF.

The V call is TRBV7-2, the J call TRBJ1-2; TRBD1 might be the D (6 bases). Trimming removed 7 bases from V and 3 bases from J, with 12 bases in between. Germline assignment: CDR1 SGHTA and CDR2 FQGNSA. The CDR3 spans 13 residues. CDR3 DNA sequence: TGTGCCAGCACAACCGGGACACACTATGGCTACACCTTC. It translates to CASTTGTHYGYTF.

The gene calls are TRBV30 and TRBJ2-7; TRBD2 aligns across 14 bases. J lost 3 bases, V lost 2 bases, and 12 bases had no gene match. Germline V gene lookup returns CDR1 GTSNPN and CDR2 SVGIG (reference sequence). The CDR3 extends over 18 amino acids. CDR3 bases: TGTGCCTGGAGTTTTTCCGGACTAGCGGGAGGTTCGATCTACGAGCAGTACTTC. As protein: CAWSFSGLAGGSIYEQYF.

The rearrangement joins TRBV10-1 to TRBJ2-5; 8 bases align to TRBD2. This CDR3 is built from 14 residues. V gave up 4 bases and J gave up 5 bases; unmatched junction bases: 6. From germline, CDR1 is WNHNN and CDR2 SYGVQD (reference sequence). The CDR3 DNA reads as TGCGCCAGCAGTGCTCGTGCGGGAGGCGAGACCCAGTACTTC. Translated: CASSARAGGETQYF.

This chain uses TRBV28 with TRBJ2-7; no clear D. The germline V and J ends were trimmed by 7 bases and 0 bases, with 19 bases remaining between them. Germline V lookup: CDR1 MDHEN, CDR2 SYDVKM. This CDR3 region has 16 residues. CDR3 in DNA: TGTGCCAGCAACTACCATCGGCCCCAAAGCTCCTACGAGCAGTACTTC. It yields the protein CASNYHRPQSSYEQYF.

The gene calls are TRBV5-1 and TRBJ2-2, with D tentatively TRBD2 (5 bases). V lost 6 bases and J lost 4, with 16 bases in between. Germline CDR1 SGHRS, CDR2 YFSETQ. The CDR3 sequence is 15 residues long. This CDR3 reads CASNPQRWGTGELFF. For the CDR3, the DNA is TGCGCCAGCAACCCCCAGCGGTGGGGCACCGGGGAGCTGTTTTTT.

On this clone: Additional DNA sequences in this sample encode the identical CDR3. This rearrangement joins TRBV6-5 to TRBJ1-2; 7 bases fit TRBD1. With V trimmed by 6 bases and J by 2 bases, 3 bases remained unmatched. Per germline, CDR1 MNHEY and CDR2 SVGAGI. This CDR3 comprises 13 residues. The CDR3 sequence: CASSRDRNYGYTF. The CDR3 coding sequence is TGTGCCAGCAGCCGGGACAGAAACTATGGCTACACCTTC.

This chain connects TRBV7-9 to TRBJ2-7; 10 bases match TRBD1. Germline assignment: CDR1 SEHNR and CDR2 FQNEAQ (reference sequence). This CDR3 has 14 residues. V was pared by 4 bases and J by 5 bases, with 5 bases of the junction left unmatched. The CDR3 DNA reads TGTGCCAGCAGCTCCCCGGGACAGGGGAACGAGCAGTACTTC. The encoded protein is CASSSPGQGNEQYF.

The genes are TRBV19 and TRBJ1-1, with TRBD1 as a possible D gene (6 bases). The CDR3 totals 15 residues. The germline V gene encodes CDR1 LNHDA and CDR2 SQIVND (reference sequence). V dropped 3 bases and J dropped 1 base, with 12 bases sitting between them. CDR3 sequence (DNA): TGTGCCAGTAGTATGACAGGTTCAGGGAACACTGAAGCTTTCTTT. It yields the protein CASSMTGSGNTEAFF.

This clone has a single count. The chain has TRBV15 and TRBJ2-5; 7 positions agree with TRBD1. The CDR3 contains 14 residues. Germline V gene sequence: CDR1 LNHNV, CDR2 YYDKDF (reference sequence). V lost 0 bases, J lost 4 bases, and 2 bases stayed unmatched. CDR3 bases: TGTGCCACCAGCAGAGATACAGGGGTAGAGACCCAGTACTTC. Its protein product is CATSRDTGVETQYF.

This CDR3 is CASSPLRDRVSGANVLTF. The CDR3 DNA follows: TGTGCCAGCAGCCCCTTAAGGGACAGGGTCTCCGGGGCCAACGTCCTGACTTTC. V usage is TRBV7-9 and J usage is TRBJ2-6, with TRBD1 matching over 9 bases. The CDR3 is 18 amino acids. V trimming: 5 bases; J trimming: 4 bases; junction bases outside the gene matches: 12. The V gene's germline CDR1 is SEHNR and CDR2 FQNEAQ (reference sequence).

The chain has TRBV5-4 and TRBJ2-3; 10 positions match TRBD2. V lost 3 bases to trimming and J lost 0 bases; unmatched junction nucleotides: 4. Germline values: CDR1 SGHNT, CDR2 YYREEE (reference sequence). CDR3 length: 16 residues. CDR3 nucleotides: TGTGCCAGCAGCTCCCGGACTAGCGGCAGCACAGATACGCAGTATTTT. The encoded protein is CASSSRTSGSTDTQYF.

V usage is TRBV7-2 and J usage is TRBJ2-7, with 10 bases fitting TRBD1. V lost 3 bases, J lost 3 bases, and 5 bases stayed unmatched. Germline CDR1 and CDR2: SGHTA and FQGNSA. This CDR3 has 15 amino acids. The CDR3 is CASSFTGTGVYEQYF. The DNA for the CDR3 is TGTGCCAGCAGCTTTACCGGGACAGGGGTCTACGAGCAGTACTTC. Drawing the rest from reference TRBV7-2 and TRBJ2-7, the complete variable domain is GAGVSQSPSNKVTEKGKDVELRCDPISGHTALYWYRQSLGQGLEFLIYFQGNSAPDKSGLPSDRFSAERTGGSVSTLTIQRTQQEDSAVYLCASSFTGTGVYEQYFGPGTRLTVT.

The chain links TRBV11-2 to TRBJ2-5; 10 bases map to TRBD2. The V and J ends lost 0 bases and 5 bases, in that order; junction bases with no gene match: 12. CDR3 length: 18 amino acids. CDR1 and CDR2 from the germline V gene are SGHAT and FQNNGV. CDR3 residues: CASSLDPASGRWYETQYF. CDR3 nucleotides: TGTGCCAGCAGCTTAGATCCCGCTAGCGGGAGATGGTATGAGACCCAGTACTTC.

This clone was picked up one time. The CDR3 here is CASREQGVHGYTF. For the CDR3, the DNA is TGCGCCAGCAGGGAACAGGGTGTTCATGGCTACACCTTC. The J gene is TRBJ1-2, the V gene TRBV5-1; TRBD1 is a possible D gene (6 bases). This CDR3 has 13 amino acids. CDR1 SGHRS and CDR2 YFSETQ come from the germline V gene. Trimming took 5 bases from V and 6 from J, leaving 14 bases between them.

This chain connects TRBV6-5 to TRBJ1-4; TRBD1 matches at 11 bases. This CDR3 is 15 amino acids long. CDR1 is MNHEY, CDR2 SVGAGI, per germline. Trimming at V came to 5 bases and at J to 7 bases, leaving 6 bases not matched to a gene. In DNA, the CDR3 is TGTGCCAGCAGTCGTCAGGGGACAGGGGGTGAAAAACTGTTTTTT. Translation gives CASSRQGTGGEKLFF.